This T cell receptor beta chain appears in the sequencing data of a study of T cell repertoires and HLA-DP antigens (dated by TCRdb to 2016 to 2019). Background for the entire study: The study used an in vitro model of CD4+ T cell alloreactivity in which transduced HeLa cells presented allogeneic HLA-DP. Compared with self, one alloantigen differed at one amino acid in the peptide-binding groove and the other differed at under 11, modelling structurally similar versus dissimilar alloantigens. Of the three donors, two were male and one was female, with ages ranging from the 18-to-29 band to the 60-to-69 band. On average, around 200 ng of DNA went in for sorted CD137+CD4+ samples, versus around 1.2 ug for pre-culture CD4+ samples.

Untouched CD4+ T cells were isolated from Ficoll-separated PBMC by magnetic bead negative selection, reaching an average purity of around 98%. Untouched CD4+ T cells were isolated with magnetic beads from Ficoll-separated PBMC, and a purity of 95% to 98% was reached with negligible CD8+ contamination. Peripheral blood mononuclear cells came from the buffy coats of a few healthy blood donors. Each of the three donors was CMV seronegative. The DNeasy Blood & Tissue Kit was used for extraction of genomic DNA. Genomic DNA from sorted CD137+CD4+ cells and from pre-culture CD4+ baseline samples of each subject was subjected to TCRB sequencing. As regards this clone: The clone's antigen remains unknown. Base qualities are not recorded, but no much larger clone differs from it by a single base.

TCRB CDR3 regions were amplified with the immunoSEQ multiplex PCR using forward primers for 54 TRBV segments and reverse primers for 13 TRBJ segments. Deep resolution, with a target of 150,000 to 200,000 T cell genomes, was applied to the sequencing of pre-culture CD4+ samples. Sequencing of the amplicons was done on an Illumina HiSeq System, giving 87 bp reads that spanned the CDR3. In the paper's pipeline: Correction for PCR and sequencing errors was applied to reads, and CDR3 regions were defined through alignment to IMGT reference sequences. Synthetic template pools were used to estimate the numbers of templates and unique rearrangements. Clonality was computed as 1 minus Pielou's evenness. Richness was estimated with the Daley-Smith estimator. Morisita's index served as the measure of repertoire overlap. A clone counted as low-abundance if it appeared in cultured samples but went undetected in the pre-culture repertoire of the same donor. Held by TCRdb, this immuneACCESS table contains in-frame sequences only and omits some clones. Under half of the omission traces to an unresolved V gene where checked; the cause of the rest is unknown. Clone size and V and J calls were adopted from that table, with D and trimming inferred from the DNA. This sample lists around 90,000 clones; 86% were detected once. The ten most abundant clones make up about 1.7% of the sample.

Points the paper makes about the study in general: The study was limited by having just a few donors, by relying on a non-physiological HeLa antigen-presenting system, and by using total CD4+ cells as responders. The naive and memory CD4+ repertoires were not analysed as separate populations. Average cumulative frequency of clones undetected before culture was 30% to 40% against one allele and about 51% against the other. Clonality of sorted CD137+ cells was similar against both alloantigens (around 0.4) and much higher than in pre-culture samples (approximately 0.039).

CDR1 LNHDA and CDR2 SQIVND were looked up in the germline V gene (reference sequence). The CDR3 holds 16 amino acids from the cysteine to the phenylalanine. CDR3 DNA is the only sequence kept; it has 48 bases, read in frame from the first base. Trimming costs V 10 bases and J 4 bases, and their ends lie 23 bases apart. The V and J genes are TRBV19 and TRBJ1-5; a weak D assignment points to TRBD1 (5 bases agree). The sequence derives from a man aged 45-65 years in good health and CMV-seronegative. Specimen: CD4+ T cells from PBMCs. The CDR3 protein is CATGNGGLITNQPQHF. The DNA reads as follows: TGTGCCACCGGGAACGGGGGTCTTATTACGAATCAGCCCCAGCATTTT.